Following are 9 T cell receptor beta chains from one sample sequenced in a study of cytomegalovirus exposure and HLA in healthy donors. Use of 60 Vbeta and 13 Jbeta primers characterized the PCR. Clones were read by immunoSEQ multiplex PCR, and TCRdb kept only the in-frame ones, dropping some. There are approximately 100,000 clones in the sample; 10% occur only once, and roughly 5% lies in the top ten. The sequenced sample consisted of PBMCs. Receptors originate from a man aged 40-55 years in good health and CMV-seropositive.

The chain joins TRBV10-2 to TRBJ1-1; 9 bases align to TRBD1. CDR1 and CDR2 (germline): WSHSY, SAAADI. CDR3 length: 16 residues. V lost 6 bases and J lost 3; bases outside the gene matches: 11. The CDR3 loop reads CASSQDRGPGDTEAFF. CDR3 DNA sequence: TGCGCCAGCAGCCAGGACAGGGGCCCAGGAGACACTGAAGCTTTCTTT.

This clone was counted a few times. V gene TRBV28 combines with J gene TRBJ1-2; D call uncertain. The V gene lost 3 bases and the J gene lost 5 bases, with 4 bases spanning the gap. CDR1 is MDHEN, CDR2 SYDVKM, per germline. This CDR3 comprises 11 residues. CDR3 in DNA: TGTGCCAGCAGTTTCGGGTATGGCTACACCTTC. This codes for CASSFGYGYTF.

The chain couples TRBV9 to TRBJ2-1; no reliable D call. The ends were cut back, 0 bases at V and 1 base at J, with 11 bases in the middle. This CDR3 is 16 amino acids long. Germline-derived CDR1 and CDR2 are SGDLS and YYNGEE. The DNA for the CDR3 is TGTGCCAGCAGCGTAGGGGTGGCGCGGTCCTACAATGAGCAGTTCTTC. As protein: CASSVGVARSYNEQFF.

V and J are TRBV5-6 and TRBJ2-3; the D gene is possibly TRBD1 (6 bases). The V gene lost 4 bases and the J gene lost 2 bases, with 14 bases spanning the gap. The CDR3 spans 15 residues. Germline V gene data show CDR1 as SGHDT and CDR2 as YYEEEE. The CDR3 sequence: CASSPGDIYTDTQYF. The CDR3 DNA is TGTGCCAGCAGCCCAGGGGACATCTACACAGATACGCAGTATTTT.

For this clone: At the DNA level, this CDR3 is encoded by other sequences in the same sample as well. The rearrangement uses TRBV5-1 and TRBJ2-7; TRBD2 aligns across 8 bases. Germline-derived CDR1 and CDR2 are SGHRS and YFSETQ. There are 17 residues in the CDR3. Trimming removed 0 bases from V and 0 bases from J; junction bases left unmatched: 8. Here the CDR3 DNA reads TGCGCCAGCAGCTTGGCAACCAGCGGGAGTGGCTCCTACGAGCAGTACTTC. This codes for CASSLATSGSGSYEQYF.

The chain employs TRBV20-1 and TRBJ1-3, with D possibly TRBD1 on 5 matching bases. The CDR3 spans 11 residues. Per the germline V gene, CDR1 is DFQATT and CDR2 is SNEGSKA (reference sequence). The V end lost 6 bases, the J end lost 5 bases, and 8 bases lay between the germline ends. The CDR3, as DNA: TGCAGTGCCAAGGGGAGAAACACCATATATTTT. Translation gives CSAKGRNTIYF.

This clone came up a few times. The chain employs TRBV5-1 and TRBJ2-3; 10 nucleotides agree with TRBD2. Germline V CDR1 and CDR2: SGHRS, YFSETQ. The ends lost 0 bases at V and 0 bases at J; junction bases unmatched: 7. The CDR3 is made up of 18 amino acids. The CDR3 coding sequence is TGCGCCAGCAGCTTGGGGGCTAGCGGGAGATCTAGCACAGATACGCAGTATTTT. Its protein product is CASSLGASGRSSTDTQYF.

The chain recombines TRBV11-1 with TRBJ2-7; 11 bases map to TRBD2. The CDR3 has 15 amino acids. Germline trimming cut 1 base from V and 5 bases from J; bases unmatched to any gene: 4. Germline CDR1 is SGHAT and CDR2 is FQDESV (reference sequence). Here the CDR3 DNA reads TGTGCCAGCAGCTTAGAACTAGCGGGAGTGAACGAGCAGTACTTC. It specifies CASSLELAGVNEQYF.

This clone occurred a few times. This chain connects TRBV2 to TRBJ2-5; TRBD2 matches at 11 bases. With the DNA end fitting TRBJ2-7 better, the J assignment may be wrong. The CDR3 runs 15 residues. Germline-derived CDR1 and CDR2 are SNHLY and FYNNEI. The CDR3 nucleotides are TGTGCCAGCAGTGAGAAACTAGCGGGAGCCGGCGAGCAGTACTTC. It is translated as CASSEKLAGAGEQYF.